Listed below are T cell receptor beta chains from one sample, sequenced in a study of shared clonotypes between healthy human individuals. Clones were read by immunoSEQ multiplex PCR, and TCRdb kept only the in-frame ones, dropping some. The sample shows around 2.5 million clones, roughly 93% of them seen only once. The sequenced material came from naive CD4+ T cells from PBMCs. The receptors shown here come from a man younger than 30 in good health. Some clones in this sample may be carry-over from other donors' samples. Each CDR3 is given with its conserved first and last residue. A D gene is named only where the DNA matches it firmly.

v_call,d_call,j_call,cdr3_aa
TRBV29-1,TRBD1,TRBJ2-3,CSVQGVLTDTQYF
TRBV30,NA,TRBJ1-1,CAWRVDGNTEAFF
TRBV9,TRBD1,TRBJ1-5,CASSPEGAWQPQHF
TRBV9,NA,TRBJ2-7,CASSVVGFPYYEQYF
TRBV6-5,NA,TRBJ1-2,CASRVSSLNYGYTF
TRBV5-1,TRBD1,TRBJ1-1,CASSPGTEGEAFF
TRBV4-2,TRBD2,TRBJ2-3,CASSQDLAGGTTDTQYF
TRBV5-1,NA,TRBJ1-1,CASSSYGRGGTEAFF
TRBV18,NA,TRBJ2-7,CASSRQSSYEQYF
TRBV7-9,NA,TRBJ1-5,CASSHTIQGGGPQHF
TRBV30,TRBD1,TRBJ2-3,CAWGRTGVGTDTQYF
TRBV18,TRBD1,TRBJ1-1,CASSPPAGQGALNTEAFF
TRBV28,NA,TRBJ2-3,CASRRWGISALSPDTQYF
TRBV28,NA,TRBJ2-2,CASNEGVVNTGELFF
TRBV2,NA,TRBJ2-3,CASSDQRGHLRFPDTQYF
TRBV6-1,NA,TRBJ2-5,CASSRSDPEAQYF
TRBV20-1,NA,TRBJ2-2,CSPRGDGELFF
TRBV29-1,TRBD2,TRBJ2-1,CSVARGSSYNEQFF
TRBV18,TRBD2,TRBJ2-7,CASSPPGARPGGEQYF
TRBV5-1,NA,TRBJ2-7,CASSTGATYEQYF
TRBV14,NA,TRBJ2-1,CASSQVETDYNEQFF
TRBV25-1,NA,TRBJ1-1,CASSEFVAGNTEAFF
TRBV28,NA,TRBJ1-3,CASSLGGILFSGNTIYF
TRBV5-1,NA,TRBJ1-5,CASSLKGGDNQPQHF
TRBV7-2,NA,TRBJ1-4,CASSLGGGPNEKLFF
TRBV6-1,NA,TRBJ2-1,CASSPLSVYNEQFF
TRBV18,NA,TRBJ1-1,CASSPSFGWAEAFF
TRBV9,NA,TRBJ2-7,CASSVGGPEPYEQYF
TRBV29-1,TRBD1,TRBJ1-5,CSVEGTGNQPQHF
TRBV6-1,NA,TRBJ2-5,CASSIEGGTETQYF
TRBV2,TRBD1,TRBJ2-7,CASSDPQGAYEQYF
TRBV28,NA,TRBJ1-2,CASSLQGNYGYTF
TRBV21-1,NA,TRBJ2-2,CARAPGLGVVRLFF
TRBV5-1,NA,TRBJ2-5,CASSLGGGGGETQYF
TRBV28,NA,TRBJ2-5,CASEQGNQETQYF
TRBV6-1,NA,TRBJ1-4,CASSERGRNEKLFF
TRBV15,NA,TRBJ1-2,CATSRDEGEGYTF
TRBV7-3,NA,TRBJ2-2,CASSEQIQAAEPPGELFF
TRBV29-1,TRBD2,TRBJ2-3,CSGRRTSGTDTQYF
TRBV18,NA,TRBJ1-3,CASSPQLDRPDSGNTIYF
TRBV18,NA,TRBJ1-4,CASSPLRAGPTNEKLFF
TRBV19,NA,TRBJ2-7,CASSIGRASEQYF
TRBV18,TRBD2,TRBJ2-7,CASSPLSYGTSGSYEQYF
TRBV9,TRBD2,TRBJ2-3,CASTASGNTDTQYF
TRBV6-1,NA,TRBJ1-5,CASSEHGNQPQHF
TRBV5-1,NA,TRBJ2-5,CASRGGLFRETQYF
TRBV27,TRBD2,TRBJ2-2,CASSTLAGGDTGELFF
TRBV5-1,NA,TRBJ2-5,CASSLGRSPQETQYF
TRBV28,NA,TRBJ1-1,CASSPLQGLGAFF
TRBV5-1,TRBD2,TRBJ2-7,CASSGGTSGNYEQYF
TRBV11-3,TRBD2,TRBJ2-1,CASSLSGLAGGGEQFF
TRBV5-1,NA,TRBJ2-7,CASSPRGFYEQYF
TRBV2,NA,TRBJ2-7,CASSEGGRGGYEQYF